The clone carrying this T cell receptor (beta chain) was detected ten times or more. Germline lookup yields CDR1 SGHAT and CDR2 FQNNGV. V was clipped by 1 base and J by 7 bases, with 10 bases between them. There are 14 residues in the CDR3. CDR3 and TCR beta VDJ profiling relied on a genomic DNA template. From the reads, TCRdb called clonotypes with MiXCR, one entry per CDR3 protein. The sample lists about 270,000 distinct CDR3 sequences, roughly half occurring once. The sample originates from a study of CD8+CD57+ T cells in acquired aplastic anemia. Sample: sorted CD4+, CD8+, or CD8+CD57+ T cells (not recorded which) from PBMCs. The TCR originated in a human donor with severe aplastic anemia or a healthy control (not recorded which). The chain combines TRBV11-2 with TRBJ1-4; possibly TRBD1 for D (5 bases). CDR3 amino acids: CASSLGGLGEKLFF. DNA for the CDR3: TGTGCCAGCAGCTTAGGGGGGTTGGGTGAAAAACTGTTTTTT.